This section outlines one TCR beta chain sequence together with its context. The sample comes from a study of blood T cell repertoires in COVID-19. Per the study methods: Nucleated cell counts were estimated from reference gene primer amplification. This table comes from immunoSEQ multiplex PCR, and its TCRdb copy is limited to in-frame clones, with some not included. V, J and clone size derive from that table, while D and trimming were established from the DNA sequence. The table has over 95,000 clones, more than 70% seen once. Trimming cost V 5 bases and J 4 bases; bases outside gene matches: 6. In germline, CDR1 is SGHTA, CDR2 FQGTGA. The CDR3 loop spans 15 amino acids.

The source of this sequence is an older woman with COVID-19, enrolled during active disease. Sequenced material: peripheral blood. The chain joins TRBV7-3 to TRBJ2-1; 9 nucleotides align to TRBD2. CDR3 sequence (DNA): TGTGCCAGCAGCCGAGAGACTAGCGGATACAATGAGCAGTTCTTC. Its translation is CASSRETSGYNEQFF.